The sequence of this TCR beta chain was determined in a study of OX40 agonist ivuxolimab in advanced cancers. Looking at the study overall: Patients were roughly 87% male with ages about 23 to 90, mean 60. Study results and limitations: Among T cells, CD8+ cells averaged more expanded clones than CD4+ cells. Among expanded peripheral T cells, antigen specificity went undetermined.

The sampling schedule covered blood at baseline, cycle 4 day 1, and cycle 7 day 1. With regard to this clone: The antigen remains unidentified.

Germline CDR1 MNHNS, CDR2 SASEGT. The V and J ends lost 6 bases and 3 bases, in that order; junction bases with no gene match: 7. The CDR3 runs to 15 residues. Sequencing used immunoSEQ multiplex PCR; TCRdb keeps in-frame clones, though not all of them. This table has some 68,000 clones, about 89% appearing once. The TCR comes from an adult with an advanced solid tumor such as melanoma, head and neck, liver or kidney cancer. Sequencing was performed on CD4+ or CD8+ T cells sorted from blood, taken in a trial of the OX40 agonist ivuxolimab. This chain uses TRBV6-1 with TRBJ1-5; 8 bases map to TRBD1. The CDR3 DNA sequence: TGTGCCAGCAGACAGCAGGGGGCGATCAATCAGCCCCAGCATTTT. This gives the protein CASRQQGAINQPQHF.